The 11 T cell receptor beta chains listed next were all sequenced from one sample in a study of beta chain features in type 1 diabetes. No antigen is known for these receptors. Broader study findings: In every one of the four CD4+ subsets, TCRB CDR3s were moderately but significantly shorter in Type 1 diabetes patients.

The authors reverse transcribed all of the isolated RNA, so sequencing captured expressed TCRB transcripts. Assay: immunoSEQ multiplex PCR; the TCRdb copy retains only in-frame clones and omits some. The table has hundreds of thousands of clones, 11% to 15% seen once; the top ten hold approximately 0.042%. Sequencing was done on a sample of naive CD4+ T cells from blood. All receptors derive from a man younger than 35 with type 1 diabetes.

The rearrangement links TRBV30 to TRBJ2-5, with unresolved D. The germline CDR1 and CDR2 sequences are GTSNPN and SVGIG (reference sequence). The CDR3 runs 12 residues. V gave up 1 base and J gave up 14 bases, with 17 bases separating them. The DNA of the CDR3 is TGTGCCTGGAGTGCCTCCGGGCCACGTTTCTACTTC. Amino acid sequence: CAWSASGPRFYF.

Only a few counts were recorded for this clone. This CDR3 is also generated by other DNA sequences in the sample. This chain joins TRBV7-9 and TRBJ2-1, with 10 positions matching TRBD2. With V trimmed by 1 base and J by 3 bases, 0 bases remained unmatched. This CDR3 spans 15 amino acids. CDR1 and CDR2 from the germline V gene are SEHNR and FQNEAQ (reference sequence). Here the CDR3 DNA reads TGTGCCAGCAGCTTAGGACTAGCGGGCTACAATGAGCAGTTCTTC. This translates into CASSLGLAGYNEQFF.

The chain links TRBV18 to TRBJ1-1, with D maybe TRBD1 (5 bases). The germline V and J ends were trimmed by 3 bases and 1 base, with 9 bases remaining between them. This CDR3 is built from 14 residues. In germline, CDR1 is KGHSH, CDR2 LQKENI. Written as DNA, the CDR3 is TGTGCCAGCTCACCTGAGACAGAGAACACTGAAGCTTTCTTT. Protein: CASSPETENTEAFF.

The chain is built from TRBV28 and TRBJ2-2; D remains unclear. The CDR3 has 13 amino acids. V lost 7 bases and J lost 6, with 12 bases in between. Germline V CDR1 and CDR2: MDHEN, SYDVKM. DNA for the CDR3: TGTGCCAGCATCCTGGAAGGTTCCGGGGAGCTGTTTTTT. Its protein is CASILEGSGELFF.

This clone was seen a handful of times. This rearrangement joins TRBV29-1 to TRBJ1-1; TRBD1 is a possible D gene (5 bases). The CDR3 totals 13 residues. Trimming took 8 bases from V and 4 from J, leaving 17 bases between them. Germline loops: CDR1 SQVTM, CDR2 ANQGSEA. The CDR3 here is CSSQRRGVTEAFF. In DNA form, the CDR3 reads TGCAGCTCCCAACGGCGGGGGGTCACTGAAGCTTTCTTT.

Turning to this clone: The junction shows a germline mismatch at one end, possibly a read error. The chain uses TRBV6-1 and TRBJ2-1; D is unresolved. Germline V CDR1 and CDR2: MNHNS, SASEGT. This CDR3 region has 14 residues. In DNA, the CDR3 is TGTGCCAGCCACATGACTCCGGGCCTCAGCCCCCAGATCTTC. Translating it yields CASHMTPGLSPQIF.

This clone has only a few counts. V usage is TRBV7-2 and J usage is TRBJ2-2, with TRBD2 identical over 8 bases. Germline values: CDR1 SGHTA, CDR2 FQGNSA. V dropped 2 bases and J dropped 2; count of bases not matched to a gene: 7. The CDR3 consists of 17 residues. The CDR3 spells CASSLYAGRDNTGELFF. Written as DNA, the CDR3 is TGTGCCAGCAGCTTATATGCCGGGAGGGATAACACCGGGGAGCTGTTTTTT.

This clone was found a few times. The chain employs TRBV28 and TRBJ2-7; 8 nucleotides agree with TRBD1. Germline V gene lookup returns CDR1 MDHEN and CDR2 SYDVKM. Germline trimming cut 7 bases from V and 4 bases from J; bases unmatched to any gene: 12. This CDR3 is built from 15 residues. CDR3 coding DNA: TGTGCCAGCACCTACGGACAGGGAGTTTCTTACGAGCAGTACTTC. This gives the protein CASTYGQGVSYEQYF.

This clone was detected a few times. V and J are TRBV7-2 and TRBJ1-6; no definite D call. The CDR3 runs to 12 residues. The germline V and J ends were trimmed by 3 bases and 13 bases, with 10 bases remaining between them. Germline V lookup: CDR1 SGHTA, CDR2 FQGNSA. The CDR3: CASSFPGSPLHF. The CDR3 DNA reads TGTGCCAGCAGCTTTCCGGGTTCGCCCCTCCACTTT.

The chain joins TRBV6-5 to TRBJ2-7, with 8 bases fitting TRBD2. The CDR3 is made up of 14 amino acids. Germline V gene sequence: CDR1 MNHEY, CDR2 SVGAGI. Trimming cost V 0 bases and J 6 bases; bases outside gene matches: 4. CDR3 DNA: TGTGCCAGCAGTTACTCTAAGCGGGGGCTCGAGCAGTACTTC. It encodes CASSYSKRGLEQYF.

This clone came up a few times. CDR3 protein: CAIRGLAGAGNEQYF. As DNA, the CDR3 is TGTGCCATCAGGGGACTAGCGGGAGCCGGCAACGAGCAGTACTTC. The chain couples TRBV10-3 to TRBJ2-7; 14 bases agree with TRBD2. The CDR3 runs 15 residues. Germline V lookup: CDR1 ENHRY, CDR2 SYGVKD. J lost 5 bases, V lost 6 bases, and 6 bases had no gene match.